This T cell receptor beta chain was sequenced in a study of blood T cell repertoires in COVID-19. About the research overall: Collection of acute and convalescent COVID-19 samples took place in the United States, Italy and Spain.

The CDR3 length is 12 residues. Germline V gives CDR1 SQVTM, CDR2 ANQGSEA. J lost 2 bases, V lost 5 bases, and 3 bases had no gene match. Original processing methods: Quantification of nucleated cells was approximated via reference gene primer amplification. Sequencing was performed with immunoSEQ multiplex PCR; in TCRdb, only in-frame clones are kept and a portion is missing. D and trimming were read from the DNA, whereas the V and J calls and clone size are those reported in that table. There are fewer than 200,000 clones in the sample; 70% to 90% occur only once, and roughly 2% lies in the top ten.

This clonotype originated in a man aged 18 to 35 who had recovered from COVID-19. V is TRBV29-1 and J is TRBJ2-7; 7 bases agree with TRBD2. Sample: peripheral blood. The CDR3 DNA reads as TGCAGCGTTCGGCGGGGGACCTACGAGCAGTACTTC. As protein: CSVRRGTYEQYF.